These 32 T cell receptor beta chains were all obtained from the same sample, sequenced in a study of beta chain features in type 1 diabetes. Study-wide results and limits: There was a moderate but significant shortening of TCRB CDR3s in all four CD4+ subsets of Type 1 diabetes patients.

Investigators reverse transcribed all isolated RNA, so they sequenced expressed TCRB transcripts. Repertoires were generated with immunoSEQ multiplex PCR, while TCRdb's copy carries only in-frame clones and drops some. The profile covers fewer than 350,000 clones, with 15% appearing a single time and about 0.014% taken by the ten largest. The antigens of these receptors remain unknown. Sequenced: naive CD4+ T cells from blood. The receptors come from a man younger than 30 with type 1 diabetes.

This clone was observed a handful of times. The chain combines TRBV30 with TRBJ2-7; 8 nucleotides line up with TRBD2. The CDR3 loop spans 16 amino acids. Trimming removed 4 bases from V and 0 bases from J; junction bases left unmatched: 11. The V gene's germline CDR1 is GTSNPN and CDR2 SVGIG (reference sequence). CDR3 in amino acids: CAWTPPQRGSSYEQYF. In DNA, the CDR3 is TGTGCCTGGACCCCACCCCAGCGGGGGTCCTCCTACGAGCAGTACTTC.

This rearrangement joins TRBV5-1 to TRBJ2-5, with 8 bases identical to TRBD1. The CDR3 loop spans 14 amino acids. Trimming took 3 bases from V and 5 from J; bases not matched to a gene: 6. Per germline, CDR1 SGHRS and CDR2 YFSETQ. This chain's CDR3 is CASSSGTGGETQYF. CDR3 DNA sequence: TGCGCCAGCAGCTCGGGGACAGGCGGTGAGACCCAGTACTTC.

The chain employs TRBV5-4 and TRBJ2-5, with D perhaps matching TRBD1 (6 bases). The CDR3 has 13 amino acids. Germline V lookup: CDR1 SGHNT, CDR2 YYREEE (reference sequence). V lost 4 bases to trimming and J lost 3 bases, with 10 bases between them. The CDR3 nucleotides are TGTGCCAGCAGCATCGGACAGAAAGAGACCCAGTACTTC. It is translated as CASSIGQKETQYF.

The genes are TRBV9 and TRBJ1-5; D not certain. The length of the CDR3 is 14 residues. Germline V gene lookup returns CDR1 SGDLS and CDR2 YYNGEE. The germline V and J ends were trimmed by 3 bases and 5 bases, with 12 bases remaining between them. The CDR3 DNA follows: TGTGCCAGCAGCGCATTGTGGGGAGATCAGCCCCAGCATTTT. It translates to CASSALWGDQPQHF.

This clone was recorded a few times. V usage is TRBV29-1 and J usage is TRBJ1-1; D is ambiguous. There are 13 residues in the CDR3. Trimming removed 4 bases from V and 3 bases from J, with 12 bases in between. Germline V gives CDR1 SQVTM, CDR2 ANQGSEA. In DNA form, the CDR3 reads TGCAGCGTTGTAGGCAGGAGGGACACTGAAGCTTTCTTT. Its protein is CSVVGRRDTEAFF.

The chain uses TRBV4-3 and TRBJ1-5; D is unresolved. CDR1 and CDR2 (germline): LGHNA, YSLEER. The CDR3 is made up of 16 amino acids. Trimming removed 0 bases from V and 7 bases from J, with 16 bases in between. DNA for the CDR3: TGCGCCAGCAGCCAAGAAACGGAGCGGGGAGCCCAGCCCCAGCATTTT. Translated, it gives CASSQETERGAQPQHF.

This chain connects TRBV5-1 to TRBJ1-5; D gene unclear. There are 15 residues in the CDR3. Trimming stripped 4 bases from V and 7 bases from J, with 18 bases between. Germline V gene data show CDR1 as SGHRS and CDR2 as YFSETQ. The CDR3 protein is CASSPIGGIYQPQHF. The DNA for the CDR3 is TGCGCCAGCAGCCCTATTGGAGGGATTTACCAGCCCCAGCATTTT.

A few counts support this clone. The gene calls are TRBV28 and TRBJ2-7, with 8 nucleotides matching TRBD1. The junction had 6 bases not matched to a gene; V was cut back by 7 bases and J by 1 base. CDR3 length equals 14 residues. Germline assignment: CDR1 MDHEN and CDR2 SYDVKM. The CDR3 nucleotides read TGTGCCAGCAAGTGGGACAGGCTATCCTACGAGCAGTACTTC. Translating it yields CASKWDRLSYEQYF. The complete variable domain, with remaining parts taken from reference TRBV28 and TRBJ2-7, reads DVKVTQSSRYLVKRTGEKVFLECVQDMDHENMFWYRQDPGLGLRLIYFSYDVKMKEKGDIPEGYSVSREKKERFSLILESASTNQTSMYLCASKWDRLSYEQYFGPGTRLTVT.

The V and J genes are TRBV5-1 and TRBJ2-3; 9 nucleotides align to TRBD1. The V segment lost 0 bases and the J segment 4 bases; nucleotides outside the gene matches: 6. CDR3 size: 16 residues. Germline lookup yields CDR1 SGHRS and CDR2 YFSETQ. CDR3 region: CASSLVTGGGPDTQYF. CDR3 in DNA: TGCGCCAGCAGCTTGGTGACAGGGGGAGGGCCAGATACGCAGTATTTT.

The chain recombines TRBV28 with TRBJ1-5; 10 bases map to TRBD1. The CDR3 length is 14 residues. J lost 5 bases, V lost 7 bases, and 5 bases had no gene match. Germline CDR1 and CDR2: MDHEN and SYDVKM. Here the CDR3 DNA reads TGTGCCAGCACCACCGGACAGGGGGATCAGCCCCAGCATTTT. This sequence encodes CASTTGQGDQPQHF.

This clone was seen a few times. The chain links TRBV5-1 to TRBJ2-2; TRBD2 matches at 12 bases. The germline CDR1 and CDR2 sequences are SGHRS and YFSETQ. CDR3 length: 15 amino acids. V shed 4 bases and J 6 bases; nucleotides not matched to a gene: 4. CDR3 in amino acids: CASSRLAGDPGELFF. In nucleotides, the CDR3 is TGCGCCAGCAGCCGACTAGCGGGAGATCCCGGGGAGCTGTTTTTT. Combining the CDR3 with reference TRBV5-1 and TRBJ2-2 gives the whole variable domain KAGVTQTPRYLIKTRGQQVTLSCSPISGHRSVSWYQQTPGQGLQFLFEYFSETQRNKGNFPGRFSGRQFSNSRSEMNVSTLELGDSALYLCASSRLAGDPGELFFGEGSRLTVL.

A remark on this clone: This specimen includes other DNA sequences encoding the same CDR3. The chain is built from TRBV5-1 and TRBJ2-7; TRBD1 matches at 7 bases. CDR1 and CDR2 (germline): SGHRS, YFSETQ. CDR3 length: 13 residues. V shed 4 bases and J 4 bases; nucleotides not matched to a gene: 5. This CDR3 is CASSTGQIYEQYF. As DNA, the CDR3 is TGCGCCAGCAGCACGGGACAGATTTACGAGCAGTACTTC.

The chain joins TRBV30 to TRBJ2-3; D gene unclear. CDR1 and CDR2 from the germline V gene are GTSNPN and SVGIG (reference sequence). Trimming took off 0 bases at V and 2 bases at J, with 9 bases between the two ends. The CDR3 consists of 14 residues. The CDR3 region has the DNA TGTGCCTGGAGTGTACAGAGCATCACAGATACGCAGTATTTT. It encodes CAWSVQSITDTQYF.

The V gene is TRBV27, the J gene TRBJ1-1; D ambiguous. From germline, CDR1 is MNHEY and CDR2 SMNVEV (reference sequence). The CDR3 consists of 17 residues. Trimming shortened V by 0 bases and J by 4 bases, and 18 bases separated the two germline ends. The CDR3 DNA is TGTGCCAGCAGTTTATCGAGTCTCCGACGGGGAGGCACTGAAGCTTTCTTT. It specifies CASSLSSLRRGGTEAFF.

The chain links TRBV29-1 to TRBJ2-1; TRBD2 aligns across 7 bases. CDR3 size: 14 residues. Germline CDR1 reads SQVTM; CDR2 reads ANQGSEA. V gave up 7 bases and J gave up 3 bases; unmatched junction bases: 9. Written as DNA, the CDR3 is TGCAGCGCTTCGGCGGGAGAGGTCTACAATGAGCAGTTCTTC. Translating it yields CSASAGEVYNEQFF.

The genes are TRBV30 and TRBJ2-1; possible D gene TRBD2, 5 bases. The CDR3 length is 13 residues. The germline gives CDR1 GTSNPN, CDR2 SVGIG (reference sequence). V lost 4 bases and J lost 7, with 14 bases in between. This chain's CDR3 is CAWTRLRRNEQFF. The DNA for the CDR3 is TGTGCCTGGACCAGACTAAGGCGGAATGAGCAGTTCTTC.

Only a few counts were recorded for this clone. The CDR3: CASRNSGSGEQFF. DNA of the CDR3: TGTGCCAGCAGGAATAGCGGGAGCGGTGAGCAGTTCTTC. This chain connects TRBV14 to TRBJ2-1; 9 nucleotides agree with TRBD2. J was trimmed by 9 bases and V by 6 bases; bases with no gene match: 6. The CDR3 runs to 13 residues. Germline assignment: CDR1 SGHDN and CDR2 FVKESK.

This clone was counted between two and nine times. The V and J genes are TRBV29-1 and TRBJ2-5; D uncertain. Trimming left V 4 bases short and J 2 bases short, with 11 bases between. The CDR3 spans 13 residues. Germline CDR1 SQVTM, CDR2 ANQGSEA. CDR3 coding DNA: TGCAGCGTTGGAAGAGTTGCTCAAGAGACCCAGTACTTC. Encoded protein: CSVGRVAQETQYF.

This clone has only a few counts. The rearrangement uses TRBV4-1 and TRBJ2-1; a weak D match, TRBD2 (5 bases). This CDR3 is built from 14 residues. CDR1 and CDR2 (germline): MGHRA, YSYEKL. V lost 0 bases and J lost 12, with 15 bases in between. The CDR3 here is CASSQEELGGSQFF. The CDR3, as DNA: TGCGCCAGCAGCCAAGAGGAACTTGGCGGGTCGCAGTTCTTC.

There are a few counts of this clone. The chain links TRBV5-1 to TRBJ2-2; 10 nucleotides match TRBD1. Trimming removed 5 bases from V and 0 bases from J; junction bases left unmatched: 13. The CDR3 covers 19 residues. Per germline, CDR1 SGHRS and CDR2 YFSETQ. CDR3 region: CASRRPGQGPVPNTGELFF. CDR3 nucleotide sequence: TGCGCCAGCAGACGACCGGGACAGGGGCCTGTCCCGAACACCGGGGAGCTGTTTTTT.

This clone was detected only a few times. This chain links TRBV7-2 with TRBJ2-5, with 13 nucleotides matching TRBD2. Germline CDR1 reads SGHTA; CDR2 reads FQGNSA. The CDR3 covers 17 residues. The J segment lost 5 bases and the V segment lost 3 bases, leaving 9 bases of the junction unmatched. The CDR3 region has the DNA TGTGCCAGCAGCTTTCTACTAGCGGGGGGGCGAGGGGAGACCCAGTACTTC. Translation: CASSFLLAGGRGETQYF.

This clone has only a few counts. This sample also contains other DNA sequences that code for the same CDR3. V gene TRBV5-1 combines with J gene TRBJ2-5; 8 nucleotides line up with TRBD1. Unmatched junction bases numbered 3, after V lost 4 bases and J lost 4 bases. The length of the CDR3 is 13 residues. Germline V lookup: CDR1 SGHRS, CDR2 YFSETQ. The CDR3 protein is CASSPGTGETQYF. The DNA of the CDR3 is TGCGCCAGCAGCCCCGGGACAGGAGAGACCCAGTACTTC.

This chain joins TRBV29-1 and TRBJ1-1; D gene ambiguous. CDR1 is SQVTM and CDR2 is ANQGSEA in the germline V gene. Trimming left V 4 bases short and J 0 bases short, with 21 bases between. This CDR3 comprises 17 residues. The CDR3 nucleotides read TGCAGCGTTGGGCGGGCCCACGGTGAGGGCTTGAACACTGAAGCTTTCTTT. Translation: CSVGRAHGEGLNTEAFF. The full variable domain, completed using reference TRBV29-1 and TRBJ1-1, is SAVISQKPSRDICQRGTSLTIQCQVDSQVTMMFWYRQQPGQSLTLIATANQGSEATYESGFVIDKFPISRPNLTFSTLTVSNMSPEDSSIYLCSVGRAHGEGLNTEAFFGQGTRLTVV.

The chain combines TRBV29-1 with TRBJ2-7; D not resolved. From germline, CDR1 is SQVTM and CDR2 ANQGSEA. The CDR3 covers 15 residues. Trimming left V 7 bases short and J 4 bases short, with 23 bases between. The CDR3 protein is CSASITPNRAYEQYF. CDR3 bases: TGCAGCGCCTCCATAACCCCCAACAGAGCATACGAGCAGTACTTC.

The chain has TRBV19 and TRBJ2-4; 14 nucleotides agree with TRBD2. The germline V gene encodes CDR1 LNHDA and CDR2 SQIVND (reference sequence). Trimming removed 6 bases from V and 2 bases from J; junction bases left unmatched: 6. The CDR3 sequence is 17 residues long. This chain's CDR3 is CASRGLAGESPKNIQYF. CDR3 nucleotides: TGTGCCAGTAGGGGACTAGCGGGGGAATCACCCAAAAACATTCAGTACTTC.

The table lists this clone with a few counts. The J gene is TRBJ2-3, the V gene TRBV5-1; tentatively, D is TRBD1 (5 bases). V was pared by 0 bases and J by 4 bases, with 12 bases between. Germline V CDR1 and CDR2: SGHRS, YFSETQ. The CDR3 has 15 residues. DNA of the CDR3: TGCGCCAGCAGCTTGGAGGGCAGGGCGCCAGATACGCAGTATTTT. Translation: CASSLEGRAPDTQYF. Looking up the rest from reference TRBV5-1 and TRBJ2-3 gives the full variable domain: KAGVTQTPRYLIKTRGQQVTLSCSPISGHRSVSWYQQTPGQGLQFLFEYFSETQRNKGNFPGRFSGRQFSNSRSEMNVSTLELGDSALYLCASSLEGRAPDTQYFGPGTRLTVL.

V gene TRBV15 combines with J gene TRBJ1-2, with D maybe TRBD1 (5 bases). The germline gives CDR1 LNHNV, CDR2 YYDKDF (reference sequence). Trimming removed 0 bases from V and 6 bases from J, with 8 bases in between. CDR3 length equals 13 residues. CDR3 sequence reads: CATSRELTDGYTF. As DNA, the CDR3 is TGTGCCACCAGCAGAGAATTGACAGATGGCTACACCTTC.

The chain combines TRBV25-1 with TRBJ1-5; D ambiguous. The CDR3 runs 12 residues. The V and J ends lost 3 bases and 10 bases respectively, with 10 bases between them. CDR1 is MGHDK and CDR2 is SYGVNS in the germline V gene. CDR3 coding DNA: TGTGCCAGCAGTGAGCCCCTGGGCCCCCAGCATTTT. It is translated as CASSEPLGPQHF.

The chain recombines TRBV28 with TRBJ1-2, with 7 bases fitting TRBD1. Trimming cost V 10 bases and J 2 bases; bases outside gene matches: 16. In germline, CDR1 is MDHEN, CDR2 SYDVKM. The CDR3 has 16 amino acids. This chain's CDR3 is CATNRDSLLVNYGYTF. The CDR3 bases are TGTGCCACCAACCGGGACAGTTTACTCGTCAACTATGGCTACACCTTC.

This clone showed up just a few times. CDR3 in amino acids: CASSPSGATETQYF. CDR3 DNA sequence: TGTGCCAGCAGCCCGTCAGGGGCCACGGAGACCCAGTACTTC. The chain carries TRBV7-2 and TRBJ2-5; TRBD1 is a possible D gene (6 bases). Germline CDR1 and CDR2: SGHTA and FQGNSA. Trimming left V 5 bases short and J 5 bases short, with 15 bases between. This CDR3 is 14 amino acids long.

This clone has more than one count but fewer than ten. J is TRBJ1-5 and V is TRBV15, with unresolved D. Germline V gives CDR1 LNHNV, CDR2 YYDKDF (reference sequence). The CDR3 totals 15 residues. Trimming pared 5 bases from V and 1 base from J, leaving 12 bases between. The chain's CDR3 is CATSGPRVSNQPQHF. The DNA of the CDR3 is TGTGCCACCAGCGGCCCGCGGGTCAGCAATCAGCCCCAGCATTTT.

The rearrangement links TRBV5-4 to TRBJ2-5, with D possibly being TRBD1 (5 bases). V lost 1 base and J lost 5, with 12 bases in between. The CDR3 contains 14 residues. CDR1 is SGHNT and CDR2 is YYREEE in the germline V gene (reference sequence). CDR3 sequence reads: CASSLIQGGETQYF. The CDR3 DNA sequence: TGTGCCAGCAGCTTGATCCAGGGTGGTGAGACCCAGTACTTC. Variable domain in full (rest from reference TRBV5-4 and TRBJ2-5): ETGVTQSPTHLIKTRGQQVTLRCSSQSGHNTVSWYQQALGQGPQFIFQYYREEENGRGNFPPRFSGLQFPNYSSELNVNALELDDSALYLCASSLIQGGETQYFGPGTRLLVL.